A single sample gave rise to the 19 T cell receptor beta chains below, sequenced in a study of sequential checkpoint blockade in melanoma. As for treatment: randomized to nivolumab then ipilimumab (arm A) or the reverse (arm B). The table came from immunoSEQ multiplex PCR; TCRdb's copy has only in-frame clones and leaves some out. The sample consists of under 20,000 clones, 65% to 85% of them appearing once. Sequencing used CD8+ T cells sorted from blood (inferred from file names), obtained from a patient given nivolumab and ipilimumab in sequence. The receptor source for this set is a human donor with melanoma.

The chain joins TRBV11-2 to TRBJ2-1, with TRBD2 matching over 11 bases. V shed 1 base, J shed 6 bases, and the junction held 2 bases outside the gene matches. The CDR3 totals 15 residues. Germline V gene lookup returns CDR1 SGHAT and CDR2 FQNNGV. CDR3 residues: CASSLGLAGSNEQFF. CDR3 DNA sequence: TGTGCCAGCAGCTTAGGACTAGCGGGAAGCAATGAGCAGTTCTTC.

This clone has only one observation. The gene calls are TRBV6-5 and TRBJ2-7; D uncertain. The germline V gene encodes CDR1 MNHEY and CDR2 SVGAGI. The V end lost 6 bases, the J end lost 4 bases, and 7 bases lay between the germline ends. The CDR3 is 11 amino acids. The CDR3 nucleotides are TGTGCCAGCAGGAACGCGTACGAGCAGTACTTC. Its translation: CASRNAYEQYF.

The gene calls are TRBV6-5 and TRBJ2-3; 9 bases are a match to TRBD1. There are 14 residues in the CDR3. Germline-derived CDR1 and CDR2 are MNHEY and SVGAGI. Trimming at V came to 5 bases and at J to 6 bases, leaving 6 bases not matched to a gene. CDR3 protein: CASSPGQGWDTQYF. The CDR3 nucleotides read TGTGCCAGCAGTCCCGGACAGGGGTGGGATACGCAGTATTTT.

Points on this clone: A far larger clone is one nucleotide away, so this likely arose from a read error. This sample also contains other DNA sequences that code for the same CDR3. The chain is built from TRBV6-6 and TRBJ1-1; D not resolved. Deletions cut 6 bases from V and 0 bases from J, with 14 bases between. The CDR3 is made up of 15 amino acids. Germline values: CDR1 MNHNY, CDR2 SVGAGI (reference sequence). The DNA of the CDR3 is TGTGCCAGCAGCCTGACGGGATCCATGAACACTGAAGCTTTCTTT. Protein sequence: CASSLTGSMNTEAFF.

The J gene is TRBJ2-3, the V gene TRBV28; 10 bases are a match to TRBD2. Germline V lookup: CDR1 MDHEN, CDR2 SYDVKM. The length of the CDR3 is 15 residues. V shed 6 bases, J shed 2 bases, and the junction held 5 bases outside the gene matches. DNA of the CDR3: TGTGCCAGCAGCCCCGGACTAGCGGACACAGATACGCAGTATTTT. Protein sequence: CASSPGLADTDTQYF.

The chain joins TRBV11-1 to TRBJ2-7; 7 nucleotides match TRBD2. The CDR3 length is 15 residues. Trimming cost V 1 base and J 1 base; bases outside gene matches: 4. Germline CDR1 reads SGHAT; CDR2 reads FQDESV (reference sequence). The CDR3 protein is CASSLGLAVSYEQYF. CDR3 in DNA: TGTGCCAGCAGCTTAGGCCTAGCGGTGTCCTACGAGCAGTACTTC.

The chain joins TRBV19 to TRBJ2-7; 8 bases match TRBD1. CDR1 LNHDA and CDR2 SQIVND come from the germline V gene (reference sequence). This CDR3 comprises 14 residues. J gave up 3 bases and V 8 bases, and 9 bases lay outside the gene matches. The CDR3 spells CASSPGTGIYEQYF. CDR3 nucleotides: TGTGCCAGTTCCCCCGGGACAGGAATCTACGAGCAGTACTTC.

The chain is built from TRBV2 and TRBJ2-7, with 8 bases that match TRBD2. There are 16 residues in the CDR3. CDR1 is SNHLY and CDR2 is FYNNEI in the germline V gene. V gave up 0 bases and J gave up 2 bases; unmatched junction bases: 6. CDR3 bases: TGTGCCAGCAGTGAAGCGACCGGGACTAGTACCTACGAGCAGTACTTC. Translated, it gives CASSEATGTSTYEQYF.

This clone was counted only a few times. This chain links TRBV6-5 with TRBJ2-7; 11 bases agree with TRBD1. Germline lookup yields CDR1 MNHEY and CDR2 SVGAGI. Losses at the gene ends were 5 bases for V and 7 bases for J; bases not matched to a gene: 7. The CDR3 is made up of 14 amino acids. In DNA, the CDR3 is TGTGCCAGCAGTCTCTCGGGACAGGGGGAAGAGCAGTACTTC. Translated: CASSLSGQGEEQYF.

In nucleotides, the CDR3 is TGTGCCAGCAGTGCGCCCTTTGTGGACAGGGGAAACACCGGGGAGCTGTTTTTT. Its translation: CASSAPFVDRGNTGELFF. The gene calls are TRBV28 and TRBJ2-2; 9 bases are shared with TRBD1. CDR1 is MDHEN, CDR2 SYDVKM, per germline. V lost 5 bases, J lost 2 bases, and 12 bases stayed unmatched. This CDR3 is 18 amino acids long.

In this sample, this clone turned up once. CDR3: CASSRGYRATDTQYF. The CDR3 coding sequence is TGTGCCAGCAGCAGAGGGTACCGGGCGACAGATACGCAGTATTTT. V usage is TRBV5-5 and J usage is TRBJ2-3, with D possibly TRBD2 on 5 matching bases. Germline CDR1 SGHKS, CDR2 YYEKEE (reference sequence). V gave up 4 bases and J gave up 3 bases, with 15 bases separating them. This CDR3 region has 15 residues.

The V gene is TRBV7-8, the J gene TRBJ2-5; 7 bases are shared with TRBD2. This CDR3 has 16 residues. J gave up 5 bases and V 6 bases, and 15 bases lay outside the gene matches. CDR1 is SGHVS and CDR2 is FQNEAQ in the germline V gene. The CDR3 is CASSPGVAGVRETQYF. The DNA for the CDR3 is TGTGCCAGCAGTCCCGGGGTGGCGGGGGTGCGGGAGACCCAGTACTTC. Combining the CDR3 with reference TRBV7-8 and TRBJ2-5 gives the whole variable domain GAGVSQSPRYKVAKRGQDVALRCDPISGHVSLFWYQQALGQGPEFLTYFQNEAQLDKSGLPSDRFFAERPEGSVSTLKIQRTQQEDSAVYLCASSPGVAGVRETQYFGPGTRLLVL.

The rearrangement links TRBV7-2 to TRBJ2-1; D is unresolved. Germline assignment: CDR1 SGHTA and CDR2 FQGNSA. The CDR3 sequence is 14 residues long. V shed 1 base and J shed 4 bases, with 8 bases lying between them. The CDR3 DNA is TGTGCCAGCAGCTTAGGGGCACAGTACAATGAGCAGTTCTTC. It yields the protein CASSLGAQYNEQFF.

The chain recombines TRBV7-9 with TRBJ1-2, with unresolved D. The length of the CDR3 is 14 residues. V lost 1 base to trimming and J lost 5 bases, with 11 bases between them. CDR1 SEHNR and CDR2 FQNEAQ come from the germline V gene (reference sequence). The CDR3 DNA sequence: TGTGCCAGCAGCTTAGACGCAGGCCCTTATGGCTACACCTTC. Translated: CASSLDAGPYGYTF.

This chain joins TRBV7-9 and TRBJ1-2, with D perhaps TRBD1 (5 bases). The V and J ends lost 6 bases and 6 bases respectively, with 17 bases between them. In germline, CDR1 is SEHNR, CDR2 FQNEAQ (reference sequence). The CDR3 is 14 residues long. CDR3 residues: CASRWGIIKDGYTF. CDR3 in DNA: TGTGCCAGCAGGTGGGGCATTATCAAGGATGGCTACACCTTC.

This chain links TRBV19 with TRBJ2-1; D is perhaps TRBD2 (6 bases). Germline V gives CDR1 LNHDA, CDR2 SQIVND (reference sequence). Between the trimmed V and J ends, which lost 2 bases and 4 bases, there was a span of 12 bases. CDR3 length: 15 amino acids. CDR3 amino acids: CASSISVSGYNEQFF. The DNA for the CDR3 is TGTGCCAGTAGTATATCGGTAAGCGGGTACAATGAGCAGTTCTTC.

V usage is TRBV19 and J usage is TRBJ1-2, with TRBD1 matching over 9 bases. CDR3 length: 13 residues. In germline, CDR1 is LNHDA, CDR2 SQIVND (reference sequence). With V trimmed by 7 bases and J by 8 bases, 8 bases remained unmatched. This CDR3 reads CASNAQGASGYTF. The CDR3 DNA reads as TGTGCCAGTAACGCACAGGGGGCCTCCGGCTACACCTTC.

The chain is built from TRBV4-1 and TRBJ2-7; 7 nucleotides align to TRBD2. Germline CDR1 and CDR2: MGHRA and YSYEKL. CDR3 length equals 15 residues. V gave up 0 bases and J gave up 5 bases; unmatched junction bases: 7. CDR3 region: CASSQDGASGNEQYF. CDR3 coding DNA: TGCGCCAGCAGCCAAGACGGCGCTAGCGGAAACGAGCAGTACTTC.

The CDR3 here is CASRRGVGEQFF. The CDR3 DNA reads TGTGCCAGCAGGCGGGGAGTGGGTGAGCAGTTCTTC. The genes are TRBV27 and TRBJ2-1; the D gene is possibly TRBD2 (6 bases). The germline V gene encodes CDR1 MNHEY and CDR2 SMNVEV (reference sequence). Trimming removed 6 bases at V and 9 bases at J, with 12 bases between. The CDR3 runs to 12 residues.